The 30 T cell receptor beta chains below were found in one sample sequenced in a study of technical replicates of blood from four donors. Libraries were prepared by immunoSEQ multiplex PCR; TCRdb keeps only in-frame clonotypes and omits some of them. The sample includes 65,000 to 90,000 clones, just under 95% seen only once; the top ten take approximately 0.42%. The specimen was T cells isolated from PBMCs. The receptors were gathered from a human donor in good health.

This clone was observed once. The chain links TRBV5-8 to TRBJ2-1; D not certain. V was shortened by 5 bases and J by 4 bases, with 13 bases between the two germline ends. The CDR3 has 14 residues. Germline V gene sequence: CDR1 SGHTS, CDR2 YDEGEE. CDR3 in DNA: TGTGCCAGCAGACATAGCCAGTCATACAATGAGCAGTTCTTC. Translation: CASRHSQSYNEQFF.

This clone has a single count. The rearrangement joins TRBV19 to TRBJ1-5; 9 bases fit TRBD1. CDR3 length equals 13 residues. Losses at the gene ends were 4 bases for V and 6 bases for J; bases not matched to a gene: 1. Germline V lookup: CDR1 LNHDA, CDR2 SQIVND (reference sequence). The CDR3 protein is CASSRTGVQPQHF. The CDR3 DNA sequence: TGTGCCAGTAGTAGGACAGGGGTTCAGCCCCAGCATTTT.

J is TRBJ2-7 and V is TRBV7-2; 7 positions match TRBD1. This CDR3 is 14 amino acids long. Germline CDR1 SGHTA, CDR2 FQGNSA. With V trimmed by 6 bases and J by 6 bases, 11 bases remained unmatched. CDR3 protein: CASRSQTGFVEQYF. For the CDR3, the DNA is TGTGCCAGCAGGTCGCAGACAGGGTTCGTCGAGCAGTACTTC. Supplemented by reference TRBV7-2 and TRBJ2-7, the full variable domain reads GAGVSQSPSNKVTEKGKDVELRCDPISGHTALYWYRQSLGQGLEFLIYFQGNSAPDKSGLPSDRFSAERTGGSVSTLTIQRTQQEDSAVYLCASRSQTGFVEQYFGPGTRLTVT.

The J gene is TRBJ1-1, the V gene TRBV11-1; D is unclear. Deletions cut 2 bases from V and 7 bases from J, with 17 bases between. The germline V gene encodes CDR1 SGHAT and CDR2 FQDESV (reference sequence). The CDR3 is 15 amino acids. The CDR3 region is CASSLLYGSLGEAFF. The DNA of the CDR3 is TGTGCCAGCAGCTTATTGTACGGGTCTTTGGGTGAAGCTTTCTTT. Variable domain in full (rest from reference TRBV11-1 and TRBJ1-1): EAEVAQSPRYKITEKSQAVAFWCDPISGHATLYWYRQILGQGPELLVQFQDESVVDDSQLPKDRFSAERLKGVDSTLKIQPAELGDSAMYLCASSLLYGSLGEAFFGQGTRLTVV.

The rearrangement uses TRBV7-2 and TRBJ2-3; D remains ambiguous. Trimming pared 2 bases from V and 1 base from J, leaving 10 bases between. CDR3 length: 15 amino acids. Germline CDR1 SGHTA, CDR2 FQGNSA. The CDR3 reads CASSLNRVGTDTQYF. The CDR3 region has the DNA TGTGCCAGCAGCTTAAACCGGGTGGGCACAGATACGCAGTATTTT.

V gene TRBV7-9 combines with J gene TRBJ1-4; 8 nucleotides align to TRBD1. The junction had 3 bases not matched to a gene; V was cut back by 7 bases and J by 5 bases. From germline, CDR1 is SEHNR and CDR2 FQNEAQ (reference sequence). The CDR3 has 13 amino acids. CDR3 residues: CASKTGENEKLFF. CDR3 DNA sequence: TGTGCCAGCAAGACAGGGGAGAATGAAAAACTGTTTTTT.

V and J are TRBV27 and TRBJ2-3; 14 bases fit TRBD2. Germline-derived CDR1 and CDR2 are MNHEY and SMNVEV (reference sequence). This CDR3 region has 17 residues. The junction had 3 bases not matched to a gene; V was cut back by 1 base and J by 3 bases. The DNA for the CDR3 is TGTGCCAGCAGTTTATTGGGGACTAGCGGGAGAACAGATACGCAGTATTTT. It specifies CASSLLGTSGRTDTQYF.

The chain has TRBV5-1 and TRBJ1-2, with TRBD1 matching 10 bases. The CDR3 runs 14 residues. CDR1 and CDR2 (germline): SGHRS, YFSETQ. The ends lost 5 bases at V and 5 bases at J; junction bases unmatched: 6. For the CDR3, the DNA is TGCGCCAGCAGTGGGACAGGGGAAGGGTATGGCTACACCTTC. The encoded protein is CASSGTGEGYGYTF.

The chain couples TRBV10-2 to TRBJ2-1, with 8 bases matching TRBD1. V lost 6 bases to trimming and J lost 5 bases; unmatched junction nucleotides: 9. CDR3 length: 15 amino acids. Looked up from germline, CDR1 is WSHSY and CDR2 is SAAADI. The CDR3 nucleotides read TGCGCCAGCAGATCCAGGACAGGGTATGACAATGAGCAGTTCTTC. Its translation: CASRSRTGYDNEQFF.

The chain recombines TRBV9 with TRBJ1-5, with 7 bases that match TRBD1. Trimming cost V 1 base and J 4 bases; bases outside gene matches: 2. Germline-derived CDR1 and CDR2 are SGDLS and YYNGEE. This CDR3 region has 14 residues. CDR3 sequence: CASSVSTGNQPQHF. For the CDR3, the DNA is TGTGCCAGCAGCGTATCGACAGGGAATCAGCCCCAGCATTTT.

The rearrangement joins TRBV18 to TRBJ2-3; tentative D call: TRBD2 (5 bases). V was clipped by 2 bases and J by 7 bases, with 19 bases between them. The CDR3 spans 16 residues. Looked up from germline, CDR1 is KGHSH and CDR2 is LQKENI. CDR3 residues: CASSPTGNSNPNTQYF. The CDR3, as DNA: TGTGCCAGCTCACCAACGGGAAATAGTAATCCCAATACGCAGTATTTT.

The J gene is TRBJ1-1, the V gene TRBV5-1; the D is unclear. Trimming removed 0 bases at V and 4 bases at J, with 10 bases between. This CDR3 is built from 14 residues. Per the germline V gene, CDR1 is SGHRS and CDR2 is YFSETQ. The CDR3 nucleotides read TGCGCCAGCAGCTTGGCTGACATGAGCACTGAAGCTTTCTTT. Protein sequence: CASSLADMSTEAFF.

The chain recombines TRBV7-3 with TRBJ2-5; 8 bases are a match to TRBD1. Germline loops: CDR1 SGHTA, CDR2 FQGTGA. Trimming cost V 5 bases and J 5 bases; bases outside gene matches: 7. The CDR3 spans 14 residues. This CDR3 is CASSPGQGIETQYF. The CDR3 DNA follows: TGTGCCAGCAGCCCAGGACAGGGTATCGAGACCCAGTACTTC.

The genes are TRBV19 and TRBJ2-5; 7 positions match TRBD1. The CDR3 loop spans 15 amino acids. Germline trimming cut 2 bases from V and 2 bases from J; bases unmatched to any gene: 5. CDR1 and CDR2 from the germline V gene are LNHDA and SQIVND (reference sequence). The CDR3 is CASSIQRGPQETQYF. In DNA form, the CDR3 reads TGTGCCAGTAGTATACAGAGGGGGCCGCAAGAGACCCAGTACTTC. The whole variable domain, remainder taken from reference TRBV19 and TRBJ2-5, is DGGITQSPKYLFRKEGQNVTLSCEQNLNHDAMYWYRQDPGQGLRLIYYSQIVNDFQKGDIAEGYSVSREKKESFPLTVTSAQKNPTAFYLCASSIQRGPQETQYFGPGTRLLVL.

V and J are TRBV7-3 and TRBJ2-3; D uncertain. This CDR3 region has 15 residues. Germline assignment: CDR1 SGHTA and CDR2 FQGTGA. The V and J ends lost 2 bases and 0 bases respectively, with 9 bases between them. The CDR3 DNA is TGTGCCAGCAGCTTAGTACCAAGCAGCACAGATACGCAGTATTTT. Protein sequence: CASSLVPSSTDTQYF.

The V call is TRBV6-1, the J call TRBJ1-2; D is uncertain. Per germline, CDR1 MNHNS and CDR2 SASEGT. This CDR3 spans 14 amino acids. Trimming pared 0 bases from V and 6 bases from J, leaving 11 bases between. For the CDR3, the DNA is TGTGCCAGCAGTGAAGCAGGAGGTTTCCATGGCTACACCTTC. Translation gives CASSEAGGFHGYTF.

In its sample, this clone was seen a few times. The chain has TRBV10-1 and TRBJ2-1; TRBD2 is a possible D gene (7 bases). V lost 1 base to trimming and J lost 5 bases, with 12 bases between them. This CDR3 region has 15 residues. The germline V gene encodes CDR1 WNHNN and CDR2 SYGVQD (reference sequence). CDR3 residues: CASSEWRGGHNEQFF. The DNA of the CDR3 is TGCGCCAGCAGTGAGTGGAGGGGGGGACACAATGAGCAGTTCTTC.

The genes are TRBV10-2 and TRBJ2-2, with D tentatively TRBD2 (6 bases). Germline V gives CDR1 WSHSY, CDR2 SAAADI. V lost 5 bases to trimming and J lost 4 bases, with 20 bases between them. This CDR3 is built from 17 residues. CDR3 amino acids: CASSINIPGSGTGELFF. The CDR3 bases are TGCGCCAGCAGTATAAACATACCCGGGAGTGGCACCGGGGAGCTGTTTTTT.

This clone was observed a few times. The rearrangement uses TRBV19 and TRBJ1-5, with TRBD1 as a possible D gene (6 bases). Germline V CDR1 and CDR2: LNHDA, SQIVND (reference sequence). Deletions cut 7 bases from V and 8 bases from J, with 15 bases between. This CDR3 region has 13 residues. CDR3 amino acids: CASNEWDTEPQHF. The CDR3 region has the DNA TGTGCCAGTAACGAATGGGACACCGAGCCCCAGCATTTT.

The sample holds one count of this clone. The rearrangement links TRBV7-6 to TRBJ2-2; D call uncertain. Germline values: CDR1 SGHVS, CDR2 FNYEAQ. The germline V and J ends were trimmed by 3 bases and 0 bases, with 8 bases remaining between them. The CDR3 is 15 residues long. CDR3 in amino acids: CASSFRRTNTGELFF. CDR3 sequence (DNA): TGTGCCAGCAGCTTTCGCAGGACGAACACCGGGGAGCTGTTTTTT.

This chain uses TRBV27 with TRBJ2-1, with D hard to call. From germline, CDR1 is MNHEY and CDR2 SMNVEV (reference sequence). The CDR3 is 13 residues long. Trimming removed 3 bases from V and 5 bases from J, with 8 bases in between. The CDR3 bases are TGTGCCAGCAGTTTTGGGCTGAACAATGAGCAGTTCTTC. This translates into CASSFGLNNEQFF.

The rearrangement links TRBV25-1 to TRBJ2-1; the match to TRBD2 covers 10 bases. The germline V gene has CDR1 MGHDK and CDR2 SYGVNS. The CDR3 is 18 residues long. Germline trimming cut 8 bases from V and 8 bases from J; bases unmatched to any gene: 21. Here the CDR3 reads CASHRIGSGRAEDDEQFF. CDR3 DNA: TGTGCCAGCCACCGAATTGGGAGCGGGAGGGCCGAGGACGATGAGCAGTTCTTC.

The chain links TRBV11-3 to TRBJ1-4; no clear D gene. Trimming removed 2 bases from V and 4 bases from J, with 5 bases in between. Germline V gives CDR1 SGHNT, CDR2 YENEEA. The CDR3 is 13 residues long. DNA for the CDR3: TGTGCCAGCAGCTTACAGAATAATGAAAAACTGTTTTTT. It specifies CASSLQNNEKLFF.

The V gene is TRBV7-9, the J gene TRBJ1-5; D call uncertain. V was cut by 5 bases and J by 0 bases, with 5 bases left in between. The germline gives CDR1 SEHNR, CDR2 FQNEAQ (reference sequence). This CDR3 has 13 residues. The DNA for the CDR3 is TGTGCCAGCAGCGTAAATAGCAATCAGCCCCAGCATTTT. Encoded protein: CASSVNSNQPQHF.

The chain combines TRBV19 with TRBJ2-1; D is undetermined. The germline CDR1 and CDR2 sequences are LNHDA and SQIVND (reference sequence). This CDR3 is 15 amino acids long. V lost 0 bases to trimming and J lost 4 bases, with 10 bases between them. In DNA form, the CDR3 reads TGTGCCAGTAGTATAGATTTTCAGGTGTACAATGAGCAGTTCTTC. Encoded protein: CASSIDFQVYNEQFF. The full variable domain, completed using reference TRBV19 and TRBJ2-1, is DGGITQSPKYLFRKEGQNVTLSCEQNLNHDAMYWYRQDPGQGLRLIYYSQIVNDFQKGDIAEGYSVSREKKESFPLTVTSAQKNPTAFYLCASSIDFQVYNEQFFGPGTRLTVL.

This chain joins TRBV30 and TRBJ1-1, with unresolved D. The V gene's germline CDR1 is GTSNPN and CDR2 SVGIG (reference sequence). CDR3 size: 14 residues. Trimming removed 3 bases at V and 0 bases at J, with 11 bases between. Written as DNA, the CDR3 is TGTGCCTGGAGCCAGACAAGCATGAACACTGAAGCTTTCTTT. Protein: CAWSQTSMNTEAFF. Drawing the rest from reference TRBV30 and TRBJ1-1, the complete variable domain is SQTIHQWPATLVQPVGSPLSLECTVEGTSNPNLYWYRQAAGRGLQLLFYSVGIGQISSEVPQNLSASRPQDRQFILSSKKLLLSDSGFYLCAWSQTSMNTEAFFGQGTRLTVV.

The chain uses TRBV19 and TRBJ1-5, with 7 bases matching TRBD1. From germline, CDR1 is LNHDA and CDR2 SQIVND (reference sequence). The CDR3 contains 15 residues. V was clipped by 8 bases and J by 7 bases; unmatched bases: 14. DNA for the CDR3: TGTGCCAGTGAAATAATCTTTAACAGGGGACAGCCCCAGCATTTT. Amino acids: CASEIIFNRGQPQHF.

V is TRBV7-2 and J is TRBJ2-7; possibly TRBD1 for D (5 bases). Trimming shortened V by 5 bases and J by 3 bases, and 14 bases separated the two germline ends. The CDR3 covers 14 residues. Germline V lookup: CDR1 SGHTA, CDR2 FQGNSA. The CDR3 reads CASSGYNQGYEQYF. The DNA for the CDR3 is TGTGCCAGCAGCGGGTACAATCAGGGCTACGAGCAGTACTTC.

CDR3 loop: CASRPSGNTDTQYF. The CDR3 DNA sequence: TGCGCCAGCAGGCCTAGCGGGAACACAGATACGCAGTATTTT. The chain carries TRBV10-1 and TRBJ2-3; 9 nucleotides agree with TRBD2. The CDR3 covers 14 residues. CDR1 and CDR2 from the germline V gene are WNHNN and SYGVQD (reference sequence). With 6 bases clipped from V and 2 bases from J, the junction kept 3 bases outside the gene matches.

J is TRBJ1-5 and V is TRBV25-1; TRBD1 might be the D (6 bases). This CDR3 comprises 13 residues. V was cut by 3 bases and J by 4 bases, with 7 bases left in between. The germline CDR1 and CDR2 sequences are MGHDK and SYGVNS. In DNA form, the CDR3 reads TGTGCCAGCAGTGACCAGGGGAATCAGCCCCAGCATTTT. Residues: CASSDQGNQPQHF.